These 24 T cell receptor beta chains originate from one sample sequenced in a study of cytomegalovirus exposure and HLA in healthy donors (dated by TCRdb to the late 2010s). The library was prepared using the immunoSEQ multiplex PCR assay. For the multiplex PCR, a mixture combining 60 forward primers for TCR Vbeta segments and 13 reverse primers for TCR Jbeta segments was used. In its TCRdb copy, this immuneACCESS table keeps in-frame sequences only and misses some clones. Where compared with another copy, unresolved V genes explain less than half of these, and the others have no known cause. Recorded for this sample are some 150,000 clones; 60% to 80% of them occurred a single time. The ten largest account for less than 2% of the sample. The sample taken for sequencing was PBMCs. These receptors were taken from a woman in her twenties or thirties in good health and CMV-seronegative.

The chain uses TRBV19 and TRBJ1-6, with 10 bases that match TRBD1. V lost 4 bases and J lost 7; bases outside the gene matches: 10. Germline CDR1 is LNHDA and CDR2 is SQIVND (reference sequence). The CDR3 covers 17 residues. The chain's CDR3 is CASSNLGTGVGNSPLHF. CDR3 DNA sequence: TGTGCCAGTAGTAATCTCGGGACAGGGGTAGGGAATTCACCCCTCCACTTT. The variable domain in full, with the rest retrieved from reference TRBV19 and TRBJ1-6, is DGGITQSPKYLFRKEGQNVTLSCEQNLNHDAMYWYRQDPGQGLRLIYYSQIVNDFQKGDIAEGYSVSREKKESFPLTVTSAQKNPTAFYLCASSNLGTGVGNSPLHFGNGTRLTVT.

The CDR3 DNA follows: TGTGCCAGCAGCTCCGGGACAGGGGGAGATACGCAGTATTTT. It specifies CASSSGTGGDTQYF. J is TRBJ2-3 and V is TRBV7-6; the match to TRBD1 covers 11 bases. The CDR3 spans 14 residues. Germline V gene lookup returns CDR1 SGHVS and CDR2 FNYEAQ. V lost 4 bases, J lost 5 bases, and 2 bases stayed unmatched. Looking up the rest from reference TRBV7-6 and TRBJ2-3 gives the full variable domain: GAGVSQSPRYKVTKRGQDVALRCDPISGHVSLYWYRQALGQGPEFLTYFNYEAQQDKSGLPNDRFSAERPEGSISTLTIQRTEQRDSAMYRCASSSGTGGDTQYFGPGTRLTVL.

The chain couples TRBV7-3 to TRBJ1-1, with D unclear. Deletions cut 1 base from V and 0 bases from J, with 3 bases between. The germline V gene encodes CDR1 SGHTA and CDR2 FQGTGA. The CDR3 is 13 residues long. The CDR3 DNA sequence: TGTGCCAGCAGCTTAATATTGAACACTGAAGCTTTCTTT. It encodes CASSLILNTEAFF.

This chain links TRBV5-1 with TRBJ1-2; unclear D gene. This CDR3 spans 14 amino acids. V was cut by 2 bases and J by 1 base, with 9 bases left in between. CDR1 is SGHRS, CDR2 YFSETQ, per germline. As DNA, the CDR3 is TGCGCCAGCAGCTTTGACATCAATAACTATGGCTACACCTTC. Translation gives CASSFDINNYGYTF. The variable domain in full, completed from reference TRBV5-1 and TRBJ1-2, reads KAGVTQTPRYLIKTRGQQVTLSCSPISGHRSVSWYQQTPGQGLQFLFEYFSETQRNKGNFPGRFSGRQFSNSRSEMNVSTLELGDSALYLCASSFDINNYGYTFGSGTRLTVV.

Only one count was recorded for this clone. This chain uses TRBV25-1 with TRBJ1-1; D gene uncertain. Trimming took off 3 bases at V and 1 base at J, with 6 bases between the two ends. The CDR3 is 13 amino acids. CDR1 is MGHDK, CDR2 SYGVNS, per germline. This chain's CDR3 is CASSDMWNTEAFF. In DNA form, the CDR3 reads TGTGCCAGCAGTGACATGTGGAACACTGAAGCTTTCTTT.

The chain carries TRBV7-3 and TRBJ2-1, with 9 positions matching TRBD2. J gave up 1 base and V 4 bases, and 5 bases lay outside the gene matches. Germline assignment: CDR1 SGHTA and CDR2 FQGTGA. This CDR3 is 16 amino acids long. The DNA of the CDR3 is TGTGCCAGCAGCTCGGGGACTAGCCGGTCCTACAATGAGCAGTTCTTC. Amino acid sequence: CASSSGTSRSYNEQFF. The variable domain in full, completed from reference TRBV7-3 and TRBJ2-1, reads GAGVSQTPSNKVTEKGKYVELRCDPISGHTALYWYRQSLGQGPEFLIYFQGTGAADDSGLPNDRFFAVRPEGSVSTLKIQRTERGDSAVYLCASSSGTSRSYNEQFFGPGTRLTVL.

The rearrangement links TRBV30 to TRBJ1-2; D gene uncertain. In germline, CDR1 is GTSNPN, CDR2 SVGIG (reference sequence). The ends were cut back, 0 bases at V and 5 bases at J, with 10 bases in the middle. The CDR3 is 13 amino acids. The CDR3 here is CAWSVGVVYGYTF. The CDR3 DNA sequence: TGTGCCTGGAGTGTCGGTGTGGTTTATGGCTACACCTTC.

J is TRBJ1-1 and V is TRBV9, with D possibly being TRBD1 (5 bases). CDR1 SGDLS and CDR2 YYNGEE come from the germline V gene. With 4 bases removed from V and 1 base from J, the gap between germline ends came to 14 bases. The CDR3 is 15 amino acids. This chain's CDR3 is CASSPTERGNTEAFF. For the CDR3, the DNA is TGTGCCAGCAGCCCCACCGAAAGGGGGAACACTGAAGCTTTCTTT. Supplemented by reference TRBV9 and TRBJ1-1, the full variable domain reads DSGVTQTPKHLITATGQRVTLRCSPRSGDLSVYWYQQSLDQGLQFLIQYYNGEERAKGNILERFSAQQFPDLHSELNLSSLELGDSALYFCASSPTERGNTEAFFGQGTRLTVV.

V gene TRBV10-3 combines with J gene TRBJ2-1; unclear D gene. V gave up 2 bases and J gave up 8 bases, with 4 bases separating them. This CDR3 contains 11 residues. Germline CDR1 is ENHRY and CDR2 is SYGVKD. The CDR3: CAISERDEQFF. The CDR3 region has the DNA TGTGCCATCAGTGAGCGGGATGAGCAGTTCTTC.

The chain recombines TRBV7-8 with TRBJ2-7; 8 nucleotides line up with TRBD1. The germline V gene encodes CDR1 SGHVS and CDR2 FQNEAQ. The CDR3 has 15 amino acids. The V segment lost 3 bases and the J segment 0 bases; nucleotides outside the gene matches: 4. This chain's CDR3 is CASSLGGQGSYEQYF. The CDR3 DNA follows: TGTGCCAGCAGCTTGGGCGGACAGGGCTCCTACGAGCAGTACTTC. Together with reference TRBV7-8 and TRBJ2-7, the CDR3 gives the full variable domain: GAGVSQSPRYKVAKRGQDVALRCDPISGHVSLFWYQQALGQGPEFLTYFQNEAQLDKSGLPSDRFFAERPEGSVSTLKIQRTQQEDSAVYLCASSLGGQGSYEQYFGPGTRLTVT.

The chain has TRBV5-1 and TRBJ2-1, with D perhaps matching TRBD1 (6 bases). CDR1 and CDR2 from the germline V gene are SGHRS and YFSETQ. Trimming left V 4 bases short and J 0 bases short, with 17 bases between. This CDR3 comprises 17 residues. The CDR3 reads CASSPEPQGSSYNEQFF. The CDR3 DNA is TGCGCCAGCAGCCCGGAACCTCAGGGGAGCTCCTACAATGAGCAGTTCTTC.

The chain is built from TRBV7-6 and TRBJ2-2, with D possibly TRBD1 on 5 matching bases. Germline CDR1 reads SGHVS; CDR2 reads FNYEAQ. Trimming removed 8 bases from V and 8 bases from J, with 18 bases in between. This CDR3 contains 14 residues. CDR3 in DNA: TGTGCCAGCCGCCCTGCTCTGACAGCGGGGGAGCTGTTTTTT. Its protein product is CASRPALTAGELFF.

CDR3 sequence (DNA): TGTGCCAGCAGTTACCGCGGTGGGGGGGCTGGTCAGCCCCAGCATTTT. It yields the protein CASSYRGGGAGQPQHF. The chain is built from TRBV6-7 and TRBJ1-5; maybe TRBD1 (6 bases). TRBV6-7 is an ORF; its function is uncertain. The CDR3 loop spans 16 amino acids. Trimming removed 2 bases at V and 6 bases at J, with 17 bases between.

The genes are TRBV7-9 and TRBJ1-2; 8 bases line up with TRBD1. With V trimmed by 3 bases and J by 8 bases, 11 bases remained unmatched. The germline CDR1 and CDR2 sequences are SEHNR and FQNEAQ (reference sequence). The CDR3 consists of 15 residues. CDR3 protein: CASSFPRQGSSGYTF. The CDR3 bases are TGTGCCAGCAGCTTCCCTCGACAGGGGTCGAGCGGCTACACCTTC.

The chain combines TRBV5-1 with TRBJ1-4; D is undetermined. Trimming removed 0 bases at V and 8 bases at J, with 14 bases between. The CDR3 has 15 residues. Germline V gives CDR1 SGHRS, CDR2 YFSETQ. CDR3 residues: CASSLGTGPVEKLFF. The CDR3, as DNA: TGCGCCAGCAGCTTGGGGACTGGGCCGGTCGAAAAACTGTTTTTT.

The gene calls are TRBV27 and TRBJ2-7; the D gene is possibly TRBD2 (7 bases). The CDR3 is 14 amino acids. V was pared by 3 bases and J by 2 bases, with 11 bases between. CDR1 is MNHEY, CDR2 SMNVEV, per germline (reference sequence). The CDR3 coding sequence is TGTGCCAGCAGTTTTGCGGGGGCAGCCTACGAGCAGTACTTC. It yields the protein CASSFAGAAYEQYF.

This clone was seen just once. This chain joins TRBV5-5 and TRBJ1-2; 8 nucleotides agree with TRBD1. There are 16 residues in the CDR3. V gave up 4 bases and J gave up 4 bases; unmatched junction bases: 12. Germline loops: CDR1 SGHKS, CDR2 YYEKEE (reference sequence). CDR3 loop: CASSLSRDRLGYGYTF. As DNA, the CDR3 is TGTGCCAGCAGCCTAAGTCGGGACAGGTTAGGCTATGGCTACACCTTC.

The chain recombines TRBV9 with TRBJ2-7; the match to TRBD2 covers 12 bases. Losses at the gene ends were 1 base for V and 4 bases for J; bases not matched to a gene: 3. This CDR3 spans 15 amino acids. CDR1 is SGDLS and CDR2 is YYNGEE in the germline V gene. The CDR3 nucleotides are TGTGCCAGCAGCGTATCCGGGACTAGCGGGTACGAGCAGTACTTC. Translating it yields CASSVSGTSGYEQYF. The whole variable domain, filled in from reference TRBV9 and TRBJ2-7, reads DSGVTQTPKHLITATGQRVTLRCSPRSGDLSVYWYQQSLDQGLQFLIQYYNGEERAKGNILERFSAQQFPDLHSELNLSSLELGDSALYFCASSVSGTSGYEQYFGPGTRLTVT.

The J gene is TRBJ1-1, the V gene TRBV23-1; D is unresolved. TRBV23-1 is an ORF, and what it does is uncertain. The CDR3 has 14 residues. Trimming pared 3 bases from V and 3 bases from J, leaving 11 bases between. DNA for the CDR3: TGCGCCAGCAGTCACCCGGAGGGAGACACTGAAGCTTTCTTT. Translating it yields CASSHPEGDTEAFF.

This clone has a handful of counts. This chain links TRBV15 with TRBJ1-1, with D possibly TRBD1 on 6 matching bases. The CDR3 is 15 residues long. Trimming removed 1 base from V and 2 bases from J, with 11 bases in between. Germline V CDR1 and CDR2: LNHNV, YYDKDF (reference sequence). The CDR3 protein is CATSRVRGQNTEAFF. Here the CDR3 DNA reads TGTGCCACCAGCAGAGTGCGGGGGCAAAACACTGAAGCTTTCTTT.

The chain combines TRBV6-5 with TRBJ1-4, with 12 nucleotides matching TRBD1. CDR3 size: 14 residues. The germline CDR1 and CDR2 sequences are MNHEY and SVGAGI. Unmatched junction bases numbered 9, after V lost 5 bases and J lost 14 bases. CDR3: CASSPEGQGARLFF. CDR3 in DNA: TGTGCCAGCAGTCCTGAGGGACAGGGGGCAAGGCTGTTTTTT.

J is TRBJ2-7 and V is TRBV5-1; 10 bases line up with TRBD1. V lost 4 bases and J lost 3; bases outside the gene matches: 4. The CDR3 length is 14 residues. Germline CDR1 reads SGHRS; CDR2 reads YFSETQ. This chain's CDR3 is CASSPRDRGYEQYF. CDR3 sequence (DNA): TGCGCCAGCAGCCCCCGGGACAGGGGCTACGAGCAGTACTTC.

This sequence joins TRBV5-1 and TRBJ1-1; D is uncertain. Trimming left V 1 base short and J 4 bases short, with 11 bases between. The CDR3 consists of 14 residues. The germline V gene encodes CDR1 SGHRS and CDR2 YFSETQ. The CDR3 protein is CASSLTGYGTEAFF. CDR3 DNA sequence: TGCGCCAGCAGCTTGACCGGTTATGGCACTGAAGCTTTCTTT.

The V call is TRBV5-6, the J call TRBJ1-1; D gene unclear. This CDR3 has 15 residues. Germline V CDR1 and CDR2: SGHDT, YYEEEE. Deletions cut 3 bases from V and 0 bases from J, with 12 bases between. The CDR3 loop is CASSSRFPMNTEAFF. DNA for the CDR3: TGTGCCAGCAGCTCGCGCTTCCCTATGAACACTGAAGCTTTCTTT. The full variable domain, with the rest looked up from reference TRBV5-6 and TRBJ1-1, is DAGVTQSPTHLIKTRGQQVTLRCSPKSGHDTVSWYQQALGQGPQFIFQYYEEEERQRGNFPDRFSGHQFPNYSSELNVNALLLGDSALYLCASSSRFPMNTEAFFGQGTRLTVV.